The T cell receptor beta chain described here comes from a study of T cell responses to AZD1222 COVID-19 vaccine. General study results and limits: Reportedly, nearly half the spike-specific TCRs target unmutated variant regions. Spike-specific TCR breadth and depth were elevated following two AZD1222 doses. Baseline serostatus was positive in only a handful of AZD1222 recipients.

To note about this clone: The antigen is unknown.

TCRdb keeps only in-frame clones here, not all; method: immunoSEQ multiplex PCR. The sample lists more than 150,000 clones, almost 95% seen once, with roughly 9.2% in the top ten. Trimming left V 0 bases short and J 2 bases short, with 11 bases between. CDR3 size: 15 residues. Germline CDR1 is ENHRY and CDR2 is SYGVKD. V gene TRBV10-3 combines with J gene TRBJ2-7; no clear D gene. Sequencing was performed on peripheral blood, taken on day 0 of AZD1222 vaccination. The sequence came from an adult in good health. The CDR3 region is CAISESRPNAYEQYF. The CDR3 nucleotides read TGTGCCATCAGTGAGTCTCGACCGAACGCCTACGAGCAGTACTTC.